The clone carrying this TCR beta chain has only one observation. The CDR3 consists of 14 residues. Germline-derived CDR1 and CDR2 are SEHNR and FQNEAQ (reference sequence). Trimming removed 1 base from V and 10 bases from J, with 13 bases in between. Study processing details: Quantification of nucleated cells was approximated via reference gene primer amplification. Libraries were prepared by immunoSEQ multiplex PCR; TCRdb keeps only in-frame clonotypes and omits some of them. From that table come the V and J calls and clone size; the DNA was used to work out D and trimming. The table has roughly 150,000 clones, 84% seen once. These data come from a study of blood T cell repertoires in COVID-19.

The clonotype comes from a woman aged 50 to 65 in a cohort sampled during active or convalescent COVID-19. This chain connects TRBV7-9 to TRBJ1-4, with D possibly matching TRBD1 (6 bases). The sample comprised peripheral blood. CDR3 loop: CASSLGGLGGKLFF. The CDR3 DNA sequence: TGTGCCAGCAGCTTAGGGGGGCTCGGTGGAAAACTGTTTTTT.